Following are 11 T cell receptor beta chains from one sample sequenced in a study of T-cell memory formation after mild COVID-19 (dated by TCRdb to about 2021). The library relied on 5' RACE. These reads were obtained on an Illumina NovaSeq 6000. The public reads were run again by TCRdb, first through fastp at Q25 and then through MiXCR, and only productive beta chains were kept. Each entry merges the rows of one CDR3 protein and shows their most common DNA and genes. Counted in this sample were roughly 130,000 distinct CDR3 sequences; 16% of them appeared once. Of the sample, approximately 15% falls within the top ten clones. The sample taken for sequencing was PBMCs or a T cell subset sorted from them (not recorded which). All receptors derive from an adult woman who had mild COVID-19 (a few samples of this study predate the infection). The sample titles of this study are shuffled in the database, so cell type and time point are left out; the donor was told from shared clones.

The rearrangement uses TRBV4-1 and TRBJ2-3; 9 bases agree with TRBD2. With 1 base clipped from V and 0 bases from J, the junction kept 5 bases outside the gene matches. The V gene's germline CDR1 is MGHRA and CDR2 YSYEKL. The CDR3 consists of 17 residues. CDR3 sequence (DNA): TGCGCCAGCAGCCAAGTTACCGCGGGGGGGAGCACAGATACGCAGTATTTT. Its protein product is CASSQVTAGGSTDTQYF.

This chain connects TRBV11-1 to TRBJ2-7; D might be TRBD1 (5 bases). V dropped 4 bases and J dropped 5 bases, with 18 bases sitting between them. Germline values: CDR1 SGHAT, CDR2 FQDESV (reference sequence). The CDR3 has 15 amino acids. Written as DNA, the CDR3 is TGTGCCAGCAGCTCCCAGGGCCCCTTTTCCCACGAGCAGTACTTC. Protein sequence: CASSSQGPFSHEQYF.

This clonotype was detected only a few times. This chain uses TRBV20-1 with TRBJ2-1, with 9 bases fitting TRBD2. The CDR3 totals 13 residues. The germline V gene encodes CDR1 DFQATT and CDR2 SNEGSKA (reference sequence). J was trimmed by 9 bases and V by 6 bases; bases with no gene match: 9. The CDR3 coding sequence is TGCAGTGCCCTTAGCGGGAGAGGACCTGAGCAGTTCTTC. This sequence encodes CSALSGRGPEQFF.

The CDR3 loop is CASSPPYPSPLHF. In DNA, the CDR3 is TGTGCCAGCTCACCACCTTACCCTTCACCCCTCCACTTT. The rearrangement links TRBV18 to TRBJ1-6; no clear D gene. This CDR3 comprises 13 residues. The V end was cut by 0 bases, the J end by 9 bases, with 6 bases between. CDR1 and CDR2 (germline): KGHSH, LQKENI.

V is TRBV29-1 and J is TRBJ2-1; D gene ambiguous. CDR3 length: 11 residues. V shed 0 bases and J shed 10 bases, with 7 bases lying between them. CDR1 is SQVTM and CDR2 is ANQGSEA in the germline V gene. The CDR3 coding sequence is TGCAGCGTTGAAGAAGGGCGGGAGCAGTTCTTC. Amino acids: CSVEEGREQFF.

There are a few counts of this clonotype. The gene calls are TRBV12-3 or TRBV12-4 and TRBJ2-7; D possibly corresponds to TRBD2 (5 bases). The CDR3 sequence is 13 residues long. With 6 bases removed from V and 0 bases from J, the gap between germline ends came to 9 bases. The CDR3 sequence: CASRPGSSYEQYF. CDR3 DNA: TGTGCCAGCAGACCGGGGAGCTCCTACGAGCAGTACTTC.

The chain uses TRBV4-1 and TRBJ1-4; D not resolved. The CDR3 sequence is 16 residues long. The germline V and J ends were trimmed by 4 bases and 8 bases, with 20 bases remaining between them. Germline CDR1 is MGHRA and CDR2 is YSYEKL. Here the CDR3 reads CASSPSSGVEYEKLFF. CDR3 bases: TGCGCCAGCAGCCCCTCAAGTGGGGTCGAGTACGAAAAACTGTTTTTT.

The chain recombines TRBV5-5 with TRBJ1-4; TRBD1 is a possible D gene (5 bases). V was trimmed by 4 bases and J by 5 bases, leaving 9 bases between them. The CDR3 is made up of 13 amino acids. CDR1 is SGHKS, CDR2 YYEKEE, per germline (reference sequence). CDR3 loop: CASSRQLNEKLFF. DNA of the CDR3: TGTGCCAGCAGCCGACAGCTAAATGAAAAACTGTTTTTT.

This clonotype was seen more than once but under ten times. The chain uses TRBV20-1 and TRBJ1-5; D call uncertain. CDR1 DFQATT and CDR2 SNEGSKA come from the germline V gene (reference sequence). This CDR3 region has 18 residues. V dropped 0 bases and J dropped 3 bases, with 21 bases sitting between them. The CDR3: CSARDTPSAATDNQPQHF. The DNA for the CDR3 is TGCAGTGCTAGAGACACCCCCAGCGCAGCGACGGACAATCAGCCCCAGCATTTT.

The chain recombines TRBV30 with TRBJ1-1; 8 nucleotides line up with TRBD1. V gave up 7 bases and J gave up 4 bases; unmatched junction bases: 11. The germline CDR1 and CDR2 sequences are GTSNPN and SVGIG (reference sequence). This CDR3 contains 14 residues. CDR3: CAYLRQGAITEAFF. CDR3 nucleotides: TGTGCCTACCTCCGGCAGGGGGCGATCACTGAAGCTTTCTTT.

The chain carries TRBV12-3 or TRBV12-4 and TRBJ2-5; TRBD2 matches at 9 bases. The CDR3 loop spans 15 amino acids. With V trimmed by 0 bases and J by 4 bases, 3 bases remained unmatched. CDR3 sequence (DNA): TGTGCCAGCAGTTTAGCGCGGGGGGGCGCAGAGACCCAGTACTTC. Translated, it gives CASSLARGGAETQYF.